The 26 T cell receptor beta chains below all came from one sample that was sequenced in a study of regulatory T cells in long-lasting Graves disease. Building of the TCR beta libraries involved iRepertoire HTBI primers and Arm-PCR of CDR3 regions. From the multiplex PCR reads, TCRdb called clonotypes with MiXCR, one entry per CDR3 protein. Of 200,000 to 250,000 distinct CDR3 sequences listed, roughly 20% are singletons. Time point here: newly diagnosed GD, antithyroid drugs for less than 3 months. Scientists built the TCR library using RNA that was extracted from PBMCs. The same data also went into a second study, on T cells in Graves' hyperthyroidism and ophthalmopathy.

The sequencing used peripheral blood mononuclear cells (PBMCs), collected at new diagnosis, from a patient treated with antithyroid drugs. Source of these receptors: a woman aged 25 to 39 with Graves disease.

At least ten counts were recorded for this clonotype. This sequence joins TRBV30 and TRBJ1-2; 7 nucleotides agree with TRBD1. In germline, CDR1 is GTSNPN, CDR2 SVGIG (reference sequence). The CDR3 runs to 12 residues. V lost 5 bases and J lost 6; bases outside the gene matches: 6. The CDR3 DNA reads TGTGCCTGGGAGACAGGGATGGATGGCTACACCTTC. Translation gives CAWETGMDGYTF. Using reference TRBV30 and TRBJ1-2 for the parts outside the CDR3, the full variable domain is SQTIHQWPATLVQPVGSPLSLECTVEGTSNPNLYWYRQAAGRGLQLLFYSVGIGQISSEVPQNLSASRPQDRQFILSSKKLLLSDSGFYLCAWETGMDGYTFGSGTRLTVV.

A few counts support this clonotype. The rearrangement uses TRBV7-8 and TRBJ1-3; no clear D. The CDR3 has 13 residues. Germline assignment: CDR1 SGHVS and CDR2 FQNEAQ. V was trimmed by 8 bases and J by 1 base, leaving 9 bases between them. In nucleotides, the CDR3 is TGTGCCAGCCGTCCGGGGTCTGGAAACACCATATATTTT. As protein: CASRPGSGNTIYF. The whole variable domain, filled in from reference TRBV7-8 and TRBJ1-3, reads GAGVSQSPRYKVAKRGQDVALRCDPISGHVSLFWYQQALGQGPEFLTYFQNEAQLDKSGLPSDRFFAERPEGSVSTLKIQRTQQEDSAVYLCASRPGSGNTIYFGEGSWLTVV.

Concerning this clonotype itself: This sequence may be a read error, since a much larger clone differs from it by one base. The chain carries TRBV19 and TRBJ1-4, with a weak D call TRBD1 (6 bases). The CDR3 runs 12 residues. V gave up 8 bases and J gave up 8 bases, with 12 bases separating them. In germline, CDR1 is LNHDA, CDR2 SQIVND (reference sequence). CDR3 amino acids: CASLPGQEKLFF. CDR3 in DNA: TGTGCCAGTTTGCCGGGACAAGAAAAACTGTTTTTT.

A few counts support this clonotype. This may stem from a read error, because a much larger clone lies one nucleotide away. In nucleotides, the CDR3 is TGTGCCAGCGGTGACAGGGGTTTGGGAGGAAACACCATATATTTT. Protein sequence: CASGDRGLGGNTIYF. V and J are TRBV27 and TRBJ1-3, with TRBD1 matching 8 bases. The germline V gene has CDR1 MNHEY and CDR2 SMNVEV (reference sequence). V was pared by 8 bases and J by 4 bases, with 10 bases of the junction left unmatched. This CDR3 comprises 15 residues.

The V and J genes are TRBV4-1 and TRBJ2-3; a weak D match, TRBD2 (6 bases). Deletions cut 4 bases from V and 9 bases from J, with 14 bases between. CDR3 length equals 13 residues. CDR1 and CDR2 (germline): MGHRA, YSYEKL. CDR3 nucleotide sequence: TGCGCCAGCAGCCCGATGCTAGCGCCAACGCAGTATTTT. Translated, it gives CASSPMLAPTQYF.

V usage is TRBV5-4 and J usage is TRBJ1-1, with TRBD1 identical over 9 bases. The CDR3 extends over 13 amino acids. Germline V CDR1 and CDR2: SGHNT, YYREEE (reference sequence). J gave up 6 bases and V 4 bases, and 4 bases lay outside the gene matches. For the CDR3, the DNA is TGTGCCAGCAGCCGGGGACAGGGTTCTGAAGCTTTCTTT. This codes for CASSRGQGSEAFF.

V is TRBV4-1 and J is TRBJ1-2; D call uncertain. This CDR3 has 12 amino acids. Germline CDR1 reads MGHRA; CDR2 reads YSYEKL. Between the trimmed V and J ends, which lost 11 bases and 1 base, there was a span of 11 bases. The CDR3 DNA is TGCGCCGGAGTCTACCTTAACTATGGCTACACCTTC. It encodes CAGVYLNYGYTF.

As concerns this clonotype: The likely explanation is a read error, given a far larger clone one base away. The V call is TRBV18, the J call TRBJ2-1; tentatively, D is TRBD2 (5 bases). CDR1 is KGHSH, CDR2 LQKENI, per germline. The CDR3 covers 12 residues. Trimming removed 3 bases from V and 10 bases from J, with 10 bases in between. CDR3 sequence (DNA): TGTGCCAGCTCACCCGAGGGTGCGGAGCAGTTCTTC. It specifies CASSPEGAEQFF. Full variable domain (remainder filled in from reference TRBV18 and TRBJ2-1): NAGVMQNPRHLVRRRGQEARLRCSPMKGHSHVYWYRQLPEEGLKFMVYLQKENIIDESGMPKERFSAEFPKEGPSILRIQQVVRGDSAAYFCASSPEGAEQFFGPGTRLTVL.

Ten or more counts support this clonotype. V gene TRBV7-8 combines with J gene TRBJ1-1; the match to TRBD1 covers 10 bases. Losses at the gene ends were 5 bases for V and 3 bases for J; bases not matched to a gene: 3. This CDR3 spans 14 amino acids. Germline CDR1 reads SGHVS; CDR2 reads FQNEAQ. In DNA, the CDR3 is TGTGCCAGCAGCGCGACAGGGGGCCACACTGAAGCTTTCTTT. Translated, it gives CASSATGGHTEAFF.

The J gene is TRBJ1-6, the V gene TRBV5-1; D gene ambiguous. Trimming took off 8 bases at V and 0 bases at J, with 15 bases between the two ends. CDR3 length equals 16 residues. CDR1 is SGHRS, CDR2 YFSETQ, per germline. This chain's CDR3 is CASCSGSGSYNSPLHF. The DNA for the CDR3 is TGCGCCAGTTGTTCGGGGTCAGGCTCCTATAATTCACCCCTCCACTTT.

Many counts were recorded for this clonotype. The chain links TRBV6-1 to TRBJ2-7; the D is unclear. CDR3 length: 15 residues. V gave up 7 bases and J gave up 8 bases, with 24 bases separating them. Germline V gene lookup returns CDR1 MNHNS and CDR2 SASEGT. The CDR3 nucleotides are TGTGCCAGCAACCTCCCGTCGACGGACCCCGGTCAGCAGTACTTC. This encodes CASNLPSTDPGQQYF.

Remarks on this clonotype: This likely comes from a read error, as the CDR3 has no conserved phenylalanine or tryptophan at its end. The chain employs TRBV2 and TRBJ2-3, with 7 bases that match TRBD2. Germline V lookup: CDR1 SNHLY, CDR2 FYNNEI. The V gene end was trimmed by 3 bases and the J gene end by 0 bases; junction bases not matched to a gene: 6. This CDR3 has 16 residues. The CDR3 nucleotides are TGTGCCAGCAGTGATTCAAGCGGGGCAAGCACAGATACGCAGTATCTT. Residues: CASSDSSGASTDTQYL.

This clonotype was detected ten times or more. V and J are TRBV19 and TRBJ1-6; 7 bases map to TRBD1. V lost 2 bases and J lost 0; bases outside the gene matches: 1. Per the germline V gene, CDR1 is LNHDA and CDR2 is SQIVND (reference sequence). The CDR3 extends over 16 amino acids. CDR3 amino acids: CASSIWDSSYNSPLHF. As DNA, the CDR3 is TGTGCCAGTAGTATATGGGACAGCTCCTATAATTCACCCCTCCACTTT.

A few counts support this clonotype. This chain links TRBV20-1 with TRBJ1-4, with D perhaps TRBD1 (6 bases). Per germline, CDR1 DFQATT and CDR2 SNEGSKA (reference sequence). V was trimmed by 5 bases and J by 3 bases, leaving 10 bases between them. The CDR3 has 13 amino acids. CDR3 in amino acids: CSAAQGPNEKLFF. DNA of the CDR3: TGCAGTGCTGCACAGGGTCCTAATGAAAAACTGTTTTTT.

The chain joins TRBV20-1 to TRBJ1-6; no clear D gene. Trimming pared 0 bases from V and 11 bases from J, leaving 17 bases between. Germline assignment: CDR1 DFQATT and CDR2 SNEGSKA (reference sequence). There are 15 residues in the CDR3. This CDR3 reads CSARDRHGEGTPLHF. CDR3 nucleotide sequence: TGCAGTGCTAGAGATCGCCACGGGGAAGGGACACCCCTCCACTTT.

This clonotype was seen just once. This chain joins TRBV28 and TRBJ1-6; D is perhaps TRBD1 (5 bases). Trimming shortened V by 7 bases and J by 8 bases, and 12 bases separated the two germline ends. There are 13 residues in the CDR3. The germline CDR1 and CDR2 sequences are MDHEN and SYDVKM. CDR3 nucleotides: TGTGCCAGCAACCAGGGTTTCCATTCACCCCTCCACTTT. Protein product: CASNQGFHSPLHF.

Many counts were recorded for this clonotype. The chain combines TRBV11-3 with TRBJ2-1; TRBD2 is a possible D gene (7 bases). V dropped 6 bases and J dropped 0 bases, with 12 bases sitting between them. Germline V lookup: CDR1 SGHNT, CDR2 YENEEA. This CDR3 has 15 amino acids. The CDR3 loop is CASRAGASSYNEQFF. CDR3 nucleotide sequence: TGTGCCAGCAGGGCGGGGGCGAGCTCCTACAATGAGCAGTTCTTC.

This clonotype appeared many times. V is TRBV2 and J is TRBJ2-5, with 13 bases lining up with TRBD2. The CDR3 length is 15 residues. Germline lookup yields CDR1 SNHLY and CDR2 FYNNEI. With 8 bases clipped from V and 7 bases from J, the junction kept 10 bases outside the gene matches. This chain's CDR3 is CASVRLAGGIGTQYF. The CDR3 DNA reads TGTGCCAGCGTCCGACTAGCGGGAGGTATAGGGACCCAGTACTTC.

This clonotype was seen at least ten times. The V and J genes are TRBV28 and TRBJ2-5; the D is unclear. Trimming left V 5 bases short and J 5 bases short, with 6 bases between. The V gene's germline CDR1 is MDHEN and CDR2 SYDVKM. The CDR3 has 11 amino acids. CDR3 sequence (DNA): TGTGCCAGCAGTCCGCGCGAGACCCAGTACTTC. It codes for CASSPRETQYF.

This clonotype has at least ten counts. The chain combines TRBV30 with TRBJ1-2; D is possibly TRBD1 (6 bases). Looked up from germline, CDR1 is GTSNPN and CDR2 is SVGIG (reference sequence). The CDR3 extends over 12 amino acids. V lost 3 bases to trimming and J lost 8 bases, with 13 bases between them. CDR3 loop: CAWRQGLKGYTF. The CDR3 DNA reads TGTGCCTGGAGACAGGGACTAAAGGGCTACACCTTC.

The chain recombines TRBV5-6 with TRBJ2-7, with D maybe TRBD2 (5 bases). The V and J ends lost 0 bases and 2 bases respectively, with 9 bases between them. The CDR3 contains 14 residues. The germline gives CDR1 SGHDT, CDR2 YYEEEE. CDR3 nucleotides: TGTGCCAGCAGCTTGGGGCGGGCGACCTACGAGCAGTACTTC. Translation gives CASSLGRATYEQYF.

The chain links TRBV10-3 to TRBJ2-4; TRBD1 agrees at 11 bases. Gene TRBJ2-5 matches the end of the DNA better, so the J call may be wrong. Germline assignment: CDR1 ENHRY and CDR2 SYGVKD. The CDR3 runs 13 residues. The CDR3 DNA is TGTGCCGCCAGGACAGGGGGCGAGGAGACCCAGTACTTC. Translated: CAARTGGEETQYF.

The chain carries TRBV18 and TRBJ1-1; no firm D call. The length of the CDR3 is 13 residues. The germline V and J ends were trimmed by 2 bases and 4 bases, with 8 bases remaining between them. From germline, CDR1 is KGHSH and CDR2 LQKENI. The CDR3 region is CASSPEEGTEAFF. Written as DNA, the CDR3 is TGTGCCAGCTCACCAGAGGAAGGCACTGAAGCTTTCTTT. The entire variable domain, with the rest obtained from reference TRBV18 and TRBJ1-1, is as follows: NAGVMQNPRHLVRRRGQEARLRCSPMKGHSHVYWYRQLPEEGLKFMVYLQKENIIDESGMPKERFSAEFPKEGPSILRIQQVVRGDSAAYFCASSPEEGTEAFFGQGTRLTVV.

This clonotype has at least ten counts. The chain has TRBV2 and TRBJ2-3; 9 bases agree with TRBD2. The CDR3 loop spans 15 amino acids. Trimming took 6 bases from V and 2 from J; bases not matched to a gene: 6. Germline V gene data show CDR1 as SNHLY and CDR2 as FYNNEI. CDR3 nucleotide sequence: TGTGCCAGCAGGACCGGGACTAGCCCCACAGATACGCAGTATTTT. Translating gives CASRTGTSPTDTQYF.

This clonotype occurred many times. This chain links TRBV12-3 or TRBV12-4 with TRBJ2-3, with 8 positions matching TRBD2. V was clipped by 6 bases and J by 6 bases; unmatched bases: 11. The CDR3 covers 15 residues. DNA for the CDR3: TGTGCCAGCAGCCCGGGGGGGGTCCTGGGGGATACGCAGTATTTT. This gives the protein CASSPGGVLGDTQYF.

This clonotype was detected ten times or more. The junction departs from germline at one end; a sequencing error may be responsible. V usage is TRBV5-4 and J usage is TRBJ1-1, with D possibly TRBD1 on 5 matching bases. This CDR3 is 14 amino acids long. Germline assignment: CDR1 SGHNT and CDR2 YYREEE (reference sequence). CDR3 DNA: TGTGCCAGCACCTTGGCGGGGGTCAACACTGAAGCTTTCTTT. Translation: CASTLAGVNTEAFF.